This T cell receptor (beta chain) was found in a study of memory CD4+ T cells and cytomegalovirus serostatus. Single viable CD3+CD4+CD8-CD45RO+ cells were sorted as the memory CD4+ T cells. CMV serostatus came from serum IgG against pp150, pp28, p38, p52. A note on this clone: What it binds is not known. This CDR3 is missing its conserved last phenylalanine or tryptophan, likely due to a read error. No DNA is shown, since the ends of the CDR3 on it are uncertain; the CDR3 is the one TCRdb lists.

Study-wide results and caveats: Of 150 to 200 reported CMV TCRbeta sequences, roughly 70 were found in memory CD4+ repertoires. A US-trained random forest predicted CMV serostatus with median AUC roughly 0.91. Suggested: most of the CMV-linked TCR signature lies in CD4+ memory cells.

The CDR3 contains 12 residues when both ends are counted. The germline V gene encodes CDR1 LGHNA and CDR2 YSLEER. The table came from immunoSEQ multiplex PCR; TCRdb's copy has only in-frame clones and leaves some out. The sample holds about 75,000 clones, 75% to 85% seen once. This TCR came from an adult in good health and CMV-seropositive. The sequenced sample consisted of memory CD4+ T cells from blood. The V and J genes are TRBV4-3 and TRBJ2-4. CDR3 loop: CASSQDGNGGAG.